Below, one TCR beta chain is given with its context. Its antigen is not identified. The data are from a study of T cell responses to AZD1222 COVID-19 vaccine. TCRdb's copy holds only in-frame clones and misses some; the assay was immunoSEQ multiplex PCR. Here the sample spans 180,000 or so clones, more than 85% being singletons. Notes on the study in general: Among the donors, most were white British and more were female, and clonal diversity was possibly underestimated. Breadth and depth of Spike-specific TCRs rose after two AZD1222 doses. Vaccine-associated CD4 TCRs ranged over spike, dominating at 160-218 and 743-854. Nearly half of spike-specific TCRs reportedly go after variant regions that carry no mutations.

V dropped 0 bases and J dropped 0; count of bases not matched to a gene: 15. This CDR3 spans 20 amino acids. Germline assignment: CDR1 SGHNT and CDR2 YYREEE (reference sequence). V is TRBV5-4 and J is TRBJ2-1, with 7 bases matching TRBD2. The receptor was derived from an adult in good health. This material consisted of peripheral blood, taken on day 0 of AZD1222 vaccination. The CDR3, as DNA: TGTGCCAGCAGCTTGGAGCGGGGTTCCACGTTCTTGCGCTCCTACAATGAGCAGTTCTTC. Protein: CASSLERGSTFLRSYNEQFF.